This T cell receptor beta chain was sequenced in a study of beta chain features in type 1 diabetes listed by TCRdb under 2018. With respect to the entire study: Patients and healthy donors did not differ in mean age, gender distribution, total cell number or subset yield. A total of roughly 98,000,000 sorted cells were examined across all samples, and a strong correlation was observed between cell number per subset and RNA yield. The study compared TCRB repertoires of sorted circulating CD4+ T cell subsets between recently diagnosed type 1 diabetes patients and matched healthy donors. Naive and central memory subsets were obtained from all 28 donors, but regulatory and stem cell-like memory subsets were isolated from only 8 patients and roughly 8 healthy donors.

This clone was seen more than once but under ten times. Its antigen is not yet known. No base-level quality is on record; no much larger clone is a single base apart. The sample holds other DNA sequences that translate to the same CDR3. At the junction V is shortened by 3 bases and J by 2 bases, with 12 bases in between. The germline V gene (reference sequence) specifies GTSNPN as CDR1 and SVGIG as CDR2. Including the terminal cysteine and phenylalanine, the CDR3 comprises 14 residues. Only the CDR3 region is kept as DNA, spanning 42 bases read in frame from base 1. A single peripheral blood draw of about 116 mL on average was collected from each donor into heparinised tubes. Naive, central memory, regulatory and stem cell-like memory CD4+ T cells were sorted on a BD FACSAria II using a panel including CD45RO, CCR7, CD25, CD127, CD95 and CD27. A purity above 95% was achieved for all sorted populations. PBMCs were separated immediately by Lymphoprep density gradient centrifugation and were stained directly, without being cultured. So that batch effects would be minimized, each experiment stained and sorted samples in pairs, pairing one healthy donor with one patient.

Study-wide findings and limitations: Shorter templates might be favored by PCR, yet because patient and control samples were amplified and corrected together, any such skew would affect both groups equally. Naive, central memory and regulatory TCRB repertoires appeared to be more alike among patients than among healthy donors. Because cDNA was sequenced instead of genomic DNA, activated cells with high expression could be over-represented, although the groups did not differ in activation or CD3 levels. At VDJ recombination sites, patients with type 1 diabetes made fewer insertions and deleted more nucleotides, a pattern implying thymic rearrangement abnormalities. Because small numbers of individuals were included in the HLA sub-analyses, any influence of HLA type on TCRB rearrangement was left unresolved. In all four CD4+ subsets, TCRB CDR3 length was moderately but significantly shorter in type 1 diabetes patients.

The entire isolated RNA was reverse transcribed using the High Capacity cDNA Reverse Transcription Kit, and thus expressed TCRB transcripts were sequenced. Naive, central memory and regulatory T cell samples underwent deep immunoSEQ sequencing, averaging around 3.7 million total reads per sample. Sorted cells were lysed in RLT buffer, and RNA was extracted using DNase-treated RNeasy Micro or Mini kits according to cell number. To prevent cross-contamination, each cell subset was processed individually, whereas patient and healthy donor samples were processed jointly. TCRB sequences were amplified from cDNA with the immunoSEQ multiplex PCR, producing 87-bp fragments spanning the CDR3 region. Sequencing of the amplicons was done on the Illumina HiSeq platform. In the paper's pipeline: Synthetic template baselines were used to correct PCR bias computationally, reads within Hamming distance 2 were collapsed, and singletons that could not be merged were discarded. By aligning reads against IMGT, V, D and J genes, CDR3 length, and insertions or deletions at six rearrangement sites were assigned. Within each subset, clonotype counts were normalized to the number of sorted cells before true diversity and Gini coefficients were calculated with the tcR R package. Repertoire sharing was quantified using the overlap coefficient calculated on TCRB nucleotide sequences. Out-of-frame TCRB sequences from naive cells were analyzed to stand in for the pre-selection repertoire. In TCRdb, the immuneACCESS table is reduced to in-frame sequences with V and J assigned. These tables do not hold every clone; where another copy was compared, an unresolved V gene accounts for under half, and the others remain unexplained. V, J and clone size reflect that table, while D and trimming were determined from the DNA. The sample records 450,000 to 550,000 clones, approximately 28% of which are singletons. About 0.06% of the sample rests with the top ten.

This sequence originates from a man between 18 and 35 years old in good health. Sequencing used naive CD4+ T cells from blood. What this sample's cell subset or site label stands for: true naive CD4+ T cells. This chain joins TRBV30 to TRBJ2-3; the D gene is possibly TRBD2, with 5 bases matching. The sequenced DNA is TGTGCCTGGAGCCGGACTGCCTTCACAGATACGCAGTATTTT. Its translation is CAWSRTAFTDTQYF. The variable domain in full, with residues beyond the CDR3 obtained from the reference TRBV30 and TRBJ2-3 genes, is SQTIHQWPATLVQPVGSPLSLECTVEGTSNPNLYWYRQAAGRGLQLLFYSVGIGQISSEVPQNLSASRPQDRQFILSSKKLLLSDSGFYLCAWSRTAFTDTQYFGPGTRLTVL.